This T cell receptor (beta chain) was observed in a study of T-cell reconstitution after alpha-beta-depleted transplantation in children. Unique molecular identifiers were built into the TCRbeta library. TCRdb fed the PCR reads into MiXCR, producing one record per CDR3 protein. Of around 380,000 distinct CDR3 sequences in the sample, about 11% were seen once. This clonotype was observed a handful of times. The CDR3 extends over 16 amino acids. V was pared by 2 bases and J by 2 bases, with 7 bases of the junction left unmatched. Germline CDR1 and CDR2: SGHRS and YFSETQ. The source material was PBMCs from the stem cell graft donor, sampled from the stem cell graft. This chain uses TRBV5-1 with TRBJ2-5, with 9 bases lining up with TRBD2. The sequence came from a human donor who donated a stem cell graft to a child with acute myeloid leukemia. CDR3 nucleotide sequence: TGCGCCAGCAGCTTTGGTAGCGGGAGAGGACAAGAGACCCAGTACTTC. Its protein is CASSFGSGRGQETQYF.